Presented here are 7 T cell receptor beta chains from one specimen sequenced in a study of CD8+CD57+ T cells in acquired aplastic anemia. Patients chosen for sequencing had shown CD8+CD57+ cell expansion by flow cytometry. The template for TCR beta VDJ and CDR3 sequence profiling was genomic DNA. TCRdb passed the reads through MiXCR, listing each CDR3 protein once. The profile shows hundreds of thousands of distinct CDR3 sequences, approximately 58% of them singletons. The specimen was sorted CD4+, CD8+, or CD8+CD57+ T cells (not recorded which) from PBMCs. The receptors come from a human donor with aplastic anemia.

The chain links TRBV29-1 to TRBJ1-2; maybe TRBD1 (6 bases). CDR1 and CDR2 (germline): SQVTM, ANQGSEA. Between the trimmed V and J ends, which lost 2 bases and 2 bases, there was a span of 12 bases. The length of the CDR3 is 14 residues. The CDR3 here is CSVEIQGLNYGYTF. The CDR3, as DNA: TGCAGCGTTGAAATACAGGGCCTGAACTATGGCTACACCTTC.

J is TRBJ1-2 and V is TRBV4-2, with no clear D. With 0 bases removed from V and 4 bases from J, the gap between germline ends came to 9 bases. CDR1 and CDR2 from the germline V gene are LGHNA and YNFKEQ. This CDR3 is built from 14 residues. CDR3 residues: CASSQDQGPYGYTF. In nucleotides, the CDR3 is TGTGCCAGCAGCCAAGATCAAGGGCCCTATGGCTACACCTTC.

The chain carries TRBV29-1 and TRBJ2-7; tentatively, D is TRBD1 (6 bases). The CDR3 runs to 13 residues. Trimming shortened V by 7 bases and J by 0 bases, and 13 bases separated the two germline ends. Germline lookup yields CDR1 SQVTM and CDR2 ANQGSEA. CDR3 residues: CSGRDTFSYEQYF. For the CDR3, the DNA is TGCAGCGGCCGGGACACCTTCTCCTACGAGCAGTACTTC.

This clonotype has only a few counts. The chain is built from TRBV6-1 and TRBJ2-3, with 7 bases that match TRBD2. The CDR3 is 14 amino acids. Per germline, CDR1 MNHNS and CDR2 SASEGT. The trim removed 4 bases at V and 4 bases at J, leaving 5 bases unmatched. The CDR3 loop reads CASSVRGGADTQYF. CDR3 nucleotides: TGTGCCAGCAGTGTGCGGGGAGGGGCAGATACGCAGTATTTT.

This clonotype has at least ten counts. The rearrangement uses TRBV9 and TRBJ2-7; the D is unclear. V was trimmed by 10 bases and J by 5 bases, leaving 16 bases between them. Germline CDR1 SGDLS, CDR2 YYNGEE. The CDR3 extends over 12 amino acids. The CDR3 is CASSNGFHEQYF. In nucleotides, the CDR3 is TGTGCCTCCTCAAATGGGTTCCACGAGCAGTACTTC.

This clonotype was seen at least ten times. The chain joins TRBV5-6 to TRBJ2-2; the match to TRBD2 covers 8 bases. In germline, CDR1 is SGHDT, CDR2 YYEEEE. V gave up 4 bases and J gave up 6 bases; unmatched junction bases: 11. This CDR3 comprises 16 residues. The CDR3 DNA is TGTGCCAGCAGCCCACTAGGTGCGGGGGGTTCCGGGGAGCTGTTTTTT. This translates into CASSPLGAGGSGELFF.

The CDR3 spells CASSSRGLGKNTEAFF. CDR3 in DNA: TGTGCCAGCAGCTCCAGGGGGCTCGGGAAGAACACTGAAGCTTTCTTT. The gene calls are TRBV11-1 and TRBJ1-1; 8 bases fit TRBD1. CDR1 and CDR2 from the germline V gene are SGHAT and FQDESV (reference sequence). The trim removed 4 bases at V and 1 base at J, leaving 8 bases unmatched. The CDR3 runs 16 residues.